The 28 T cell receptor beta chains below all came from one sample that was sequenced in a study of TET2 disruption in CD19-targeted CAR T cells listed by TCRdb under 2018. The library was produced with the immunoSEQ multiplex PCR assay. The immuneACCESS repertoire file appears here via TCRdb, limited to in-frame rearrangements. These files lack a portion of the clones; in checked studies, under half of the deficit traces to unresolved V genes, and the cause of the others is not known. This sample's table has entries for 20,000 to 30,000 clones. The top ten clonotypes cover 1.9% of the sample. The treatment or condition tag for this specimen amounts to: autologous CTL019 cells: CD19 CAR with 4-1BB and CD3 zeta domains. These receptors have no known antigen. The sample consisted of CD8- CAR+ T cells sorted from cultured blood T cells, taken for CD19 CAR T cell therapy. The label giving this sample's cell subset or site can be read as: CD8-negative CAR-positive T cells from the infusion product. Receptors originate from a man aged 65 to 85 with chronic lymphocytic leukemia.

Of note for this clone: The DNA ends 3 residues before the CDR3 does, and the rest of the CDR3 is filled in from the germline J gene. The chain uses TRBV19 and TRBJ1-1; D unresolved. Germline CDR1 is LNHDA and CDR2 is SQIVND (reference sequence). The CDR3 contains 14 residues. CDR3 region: CASRTSSGRETAFF. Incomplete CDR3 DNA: TGTGCCAGTAGGACTTCTAGCGGGAGAGAGACA.

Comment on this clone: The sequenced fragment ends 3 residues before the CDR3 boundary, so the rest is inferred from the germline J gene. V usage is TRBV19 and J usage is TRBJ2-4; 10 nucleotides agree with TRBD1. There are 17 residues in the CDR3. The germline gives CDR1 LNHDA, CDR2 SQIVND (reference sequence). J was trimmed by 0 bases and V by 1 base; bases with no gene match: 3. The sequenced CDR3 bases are TGTGCCAGTAGTATAGTGCGACAGGGGGCAGCCAAAAACATT. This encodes CASSIVRQGAAKNI. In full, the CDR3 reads CASSIVRQGAAKNIQYF.

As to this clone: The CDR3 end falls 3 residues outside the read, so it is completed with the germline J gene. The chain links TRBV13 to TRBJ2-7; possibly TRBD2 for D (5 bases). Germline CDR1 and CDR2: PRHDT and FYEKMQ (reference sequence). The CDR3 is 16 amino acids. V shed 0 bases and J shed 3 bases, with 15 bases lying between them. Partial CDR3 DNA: TGTGCCAGCAGCTTAGGGGGCGGGTTTGGGTTCTACGAG. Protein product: CASSLGGGFGFYE. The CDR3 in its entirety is CASSLGGGFGFYEQYF.

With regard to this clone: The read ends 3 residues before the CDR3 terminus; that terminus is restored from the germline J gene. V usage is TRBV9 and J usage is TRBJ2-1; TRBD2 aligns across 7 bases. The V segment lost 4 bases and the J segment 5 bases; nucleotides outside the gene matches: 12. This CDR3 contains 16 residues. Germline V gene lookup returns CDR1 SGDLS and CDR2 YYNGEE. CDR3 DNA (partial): TGTGCCAGCAGCCGTAGCGGGCGAACTCCAAACAATGAG. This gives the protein CASSRSGRTPNNE. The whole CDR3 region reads CASSRSGRTPNNEQFF.

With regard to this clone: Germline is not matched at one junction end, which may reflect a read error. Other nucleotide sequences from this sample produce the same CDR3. The DNA read from the CDR3 is TGTGCCAGCTCACCCTGGGACACCTCCTCTGGAAACACT. Amino acids: CASSPWDTSSGNT. The whole CDR3 is CASSPWDTSSGNTIYF. The chain has TRBV18 and TRBJ1-3; possibly TRBD1 for D (6 bases). The CDR3 is cut off 3 residues early in the read; its end comes from the germline J gene. Germline V gene data show CDR1 as KGHSH and CDR2 as LQKENI. There are 16 residues in the CDR3.

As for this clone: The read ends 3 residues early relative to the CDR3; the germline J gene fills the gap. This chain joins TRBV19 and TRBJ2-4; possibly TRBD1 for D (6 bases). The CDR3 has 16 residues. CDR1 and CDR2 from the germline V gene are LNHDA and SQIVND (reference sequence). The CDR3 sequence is CASSMGQGRNFDGQYF. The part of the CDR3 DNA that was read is TGTGCCAGTAGTATGGGGCAGGGGAGAAACTTCGATGGT.

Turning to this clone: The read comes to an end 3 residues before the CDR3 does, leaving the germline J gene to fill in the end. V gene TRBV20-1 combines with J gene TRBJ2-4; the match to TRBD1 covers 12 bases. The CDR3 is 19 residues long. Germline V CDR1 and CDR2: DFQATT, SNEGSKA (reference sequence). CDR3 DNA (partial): TGCAGTGCTAGAGGTTCCGGGACAGGGGGCCAGGGAGGCAATCAGCCT. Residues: CSARGSGTGGQGGNQP. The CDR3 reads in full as CSARGSGTGGQGGNQPQYF.

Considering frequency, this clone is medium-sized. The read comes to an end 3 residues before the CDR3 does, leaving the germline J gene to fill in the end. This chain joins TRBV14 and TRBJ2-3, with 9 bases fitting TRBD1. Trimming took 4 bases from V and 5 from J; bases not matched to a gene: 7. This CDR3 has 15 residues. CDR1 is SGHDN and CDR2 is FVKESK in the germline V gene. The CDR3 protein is CASSRQGVYRDTQYF. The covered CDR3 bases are TGTGCCAGCAGCCGACAGGGGGTTTATAGAGATACG. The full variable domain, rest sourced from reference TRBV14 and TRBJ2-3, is EAGVTQFPSHSVIEKGQTVTLRCDPISGHDNLYWYRRVMGKEIKFLLHFVKESKQDESGMPNNRFLAERTGGTYSTLKVQPAELEDSGVYFCASSRQGVYRDTQYFGPGTRLTVL.

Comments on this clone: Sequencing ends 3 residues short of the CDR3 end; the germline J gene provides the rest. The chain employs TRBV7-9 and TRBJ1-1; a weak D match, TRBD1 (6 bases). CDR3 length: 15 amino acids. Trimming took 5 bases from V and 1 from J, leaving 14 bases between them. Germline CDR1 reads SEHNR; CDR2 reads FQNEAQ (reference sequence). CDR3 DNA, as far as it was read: TGTGCCAGCAGCGGGATGGACAGCGCGAACACTGAA. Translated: CASSGMDSANTE. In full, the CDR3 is CASSGMDSANTEAFF.

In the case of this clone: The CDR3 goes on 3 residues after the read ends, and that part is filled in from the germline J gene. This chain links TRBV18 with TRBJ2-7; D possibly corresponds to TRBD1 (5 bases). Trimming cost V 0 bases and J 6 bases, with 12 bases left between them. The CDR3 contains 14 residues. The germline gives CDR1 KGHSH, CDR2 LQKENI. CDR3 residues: CASSPPWQGGEQYF. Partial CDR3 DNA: TGTGCCAGCTCACCACCATGGCAGGGTGGCGAG.

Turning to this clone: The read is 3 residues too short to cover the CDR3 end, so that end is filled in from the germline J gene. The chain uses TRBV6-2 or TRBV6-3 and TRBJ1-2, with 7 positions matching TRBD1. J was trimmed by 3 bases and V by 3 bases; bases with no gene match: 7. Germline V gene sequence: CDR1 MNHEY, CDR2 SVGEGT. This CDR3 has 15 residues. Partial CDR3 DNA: TGTGCCAGCAGTTATCGAGGGGGCGCAGACTATGGC. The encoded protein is CASSYRGGADYG. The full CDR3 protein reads CASSYRGGADYGYTF.

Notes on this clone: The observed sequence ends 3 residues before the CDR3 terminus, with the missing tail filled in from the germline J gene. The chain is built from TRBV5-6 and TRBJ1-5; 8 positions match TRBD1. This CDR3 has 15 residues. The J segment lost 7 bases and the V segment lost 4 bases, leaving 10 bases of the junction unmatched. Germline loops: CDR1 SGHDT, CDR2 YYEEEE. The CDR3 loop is CASSTYSGGRQPQHF. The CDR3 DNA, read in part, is TGTGCCAGCAGCACCTACTCAGGGGGCAGGCAGCCC. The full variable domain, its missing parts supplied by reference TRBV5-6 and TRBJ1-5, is DAGVTQSPTHLIKTRGQQVTLRCSPKSGHDTVSWYQQALGQGPQFIFQYYEEEERQRGNFPDRFSGHQFPNYSSELNVNALLLGDSALYLCASSTYSGGRQPQHFGDGTRLSIL.

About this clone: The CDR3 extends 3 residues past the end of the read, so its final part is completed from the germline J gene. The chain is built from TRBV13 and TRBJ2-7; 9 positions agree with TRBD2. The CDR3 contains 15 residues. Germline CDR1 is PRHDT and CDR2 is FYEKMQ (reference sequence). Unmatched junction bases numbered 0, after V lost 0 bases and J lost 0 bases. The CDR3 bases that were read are TGTGCCAGCAGCTTAGGGACTAGCGGCTCCTACGAG. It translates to CASSLGTSGSYE. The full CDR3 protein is CASSLGTSGSYEQYF.

Incomplete CDR3 DNA: TGTGCCAGCAGCCCCTTTGGGGCAGATACG. This encodes CASSPFGADT. The whole CDR3 region reads CASSPFGADTAFF. The rearrangement uses TRBV7-3 and TRBJ1-1, with D possibly being TRBD1 (5 bases). The missing CDR3 end, 3 residues past where the read stops, is filled in from the germline J gene. Germline V gene sequence: CDR1 SGHTA, CDR2 FQGTGA. CDR3 length: 13 amino acids.

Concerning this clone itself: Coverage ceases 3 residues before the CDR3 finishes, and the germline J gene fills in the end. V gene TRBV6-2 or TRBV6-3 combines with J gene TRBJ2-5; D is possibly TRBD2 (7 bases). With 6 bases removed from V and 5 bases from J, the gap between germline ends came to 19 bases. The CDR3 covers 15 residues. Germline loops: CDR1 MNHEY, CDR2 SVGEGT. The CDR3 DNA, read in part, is TGTGCCAGCAGCCTGGAAGGGGGGGCCGGGGAGACC. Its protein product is CASSLEGGAGET. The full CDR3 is CASSLEGGAGETQYF.

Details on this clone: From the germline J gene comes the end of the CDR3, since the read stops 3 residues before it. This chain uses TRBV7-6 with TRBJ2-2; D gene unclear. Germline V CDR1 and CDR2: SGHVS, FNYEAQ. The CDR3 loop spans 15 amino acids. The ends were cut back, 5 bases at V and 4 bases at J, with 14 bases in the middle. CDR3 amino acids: CASSLNAQATGELFF. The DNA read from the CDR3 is TGTGCCAGCAGCCTAAATGCTCAGGCCACCGGGGAG. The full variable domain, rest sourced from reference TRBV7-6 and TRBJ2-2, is GAGVSQSPRYKVTKRGQDVALRCDPISGHVSLYWYRQALGQGPEFLTYFNYEAQQDKSGLPNDRFSAERPEGSISTLTIQRTEQRDSAMYRCASSLNAQATGELFFGEGSRLTVL.

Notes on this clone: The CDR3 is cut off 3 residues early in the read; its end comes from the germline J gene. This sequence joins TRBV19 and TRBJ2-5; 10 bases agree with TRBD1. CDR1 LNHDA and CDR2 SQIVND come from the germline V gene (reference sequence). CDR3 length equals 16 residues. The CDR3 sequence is CASTDLTGTGVTTQYF. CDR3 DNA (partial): TGTGCCAGTACCGATCTCACAGGGACAGGGGTGACTACC.

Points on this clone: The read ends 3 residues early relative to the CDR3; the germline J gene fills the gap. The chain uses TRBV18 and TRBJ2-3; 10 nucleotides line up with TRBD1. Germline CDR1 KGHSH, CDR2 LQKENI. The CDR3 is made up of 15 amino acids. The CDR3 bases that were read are TGTGCCAGCTCACTGGGACAGGGGACCACAGCTGCG. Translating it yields CASSLGQGTTAA. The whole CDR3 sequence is CASSLGQGTTAAQYF.

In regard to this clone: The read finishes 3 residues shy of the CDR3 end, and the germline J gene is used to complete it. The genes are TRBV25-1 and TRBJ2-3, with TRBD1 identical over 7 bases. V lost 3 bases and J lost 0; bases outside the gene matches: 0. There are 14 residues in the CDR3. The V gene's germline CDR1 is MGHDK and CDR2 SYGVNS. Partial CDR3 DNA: TGTGCCAGCAGTGAGGGACAGAGCACAGATACG. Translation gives CASSEGQSTDT. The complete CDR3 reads CASSEGQSTDTQYF.

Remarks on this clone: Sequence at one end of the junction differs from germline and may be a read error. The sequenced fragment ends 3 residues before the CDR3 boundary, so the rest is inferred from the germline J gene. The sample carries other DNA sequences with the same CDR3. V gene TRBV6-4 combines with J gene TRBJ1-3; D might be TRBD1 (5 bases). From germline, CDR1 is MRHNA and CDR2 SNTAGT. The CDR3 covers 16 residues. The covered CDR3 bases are TGTGCCAGCACGATAAAGGGACTCACGCGCCAAAACACT. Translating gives CASTIKGLTRQNT. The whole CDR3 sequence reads CASTIKGLTRQNTIYF.

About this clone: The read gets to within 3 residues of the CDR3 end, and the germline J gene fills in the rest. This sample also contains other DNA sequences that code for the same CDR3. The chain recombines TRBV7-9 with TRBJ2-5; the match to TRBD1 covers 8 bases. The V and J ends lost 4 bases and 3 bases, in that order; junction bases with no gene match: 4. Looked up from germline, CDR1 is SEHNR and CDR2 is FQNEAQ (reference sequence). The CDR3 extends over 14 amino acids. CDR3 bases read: TGTGCCAGCAGCTCAGGGGGCCGAGAAGAGACC. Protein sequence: CASSSGGREET. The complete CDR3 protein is CASSSGGREETQYF.

The DNA read from the CDR3 is TGTGCCAGTAGTAAGAGCGGGGGAAACACAGATACG. This gives the protein CASSKSGGNTDT. The entire CDR3 protein is CASSKSGGNTDTQYF. V and J are TRBV19 and TRBJ2-3; 8 nucleotides match TRBD2. Sequencing ends 3 residues short of the CDR3 end; the germline J gene provides the rest. From germline, CDR1 is LNHDA and CDR2 SQIVND (reference sequence). Trimming cost V 4 bases and J 2 bases; bases outside gene matches: 5. This CDR3 has 15 amino acids.

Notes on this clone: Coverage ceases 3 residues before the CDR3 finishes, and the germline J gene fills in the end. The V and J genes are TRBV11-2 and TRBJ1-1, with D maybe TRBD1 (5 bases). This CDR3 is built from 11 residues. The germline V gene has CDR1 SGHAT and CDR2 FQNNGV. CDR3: CASSQLDTAFF. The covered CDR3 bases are TGTGCCAGCAGCCAATTGGACACA. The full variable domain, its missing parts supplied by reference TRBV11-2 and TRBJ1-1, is EAGVAQSPRYKIIEKRQSVAFWCNPISGHATLYWYQQILGQGPKLLIQFQNNGVVDDSQLPKDRFSAERLKGVDSTLKIQPAKLEDSAVYLCASSQLDTAFFGQGTRLTVV.

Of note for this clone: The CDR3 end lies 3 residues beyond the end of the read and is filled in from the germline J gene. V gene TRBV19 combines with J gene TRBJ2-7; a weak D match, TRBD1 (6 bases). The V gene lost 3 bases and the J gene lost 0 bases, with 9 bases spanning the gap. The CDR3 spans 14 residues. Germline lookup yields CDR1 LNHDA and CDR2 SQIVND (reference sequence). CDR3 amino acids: CASSINRASYEQYF. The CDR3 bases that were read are TGTGCCAGTAGTATCAACAGGGCCTCCTACGAG.

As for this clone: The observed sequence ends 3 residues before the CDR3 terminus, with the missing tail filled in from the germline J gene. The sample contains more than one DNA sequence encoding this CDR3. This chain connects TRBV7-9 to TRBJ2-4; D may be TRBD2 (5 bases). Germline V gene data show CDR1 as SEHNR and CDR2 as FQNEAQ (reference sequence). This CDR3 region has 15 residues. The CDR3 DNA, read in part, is TGTGCCAGCAGCCTAGACCGGGGTAGCAATCAGCCT. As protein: CASSLDRGSNQP. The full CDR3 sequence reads CASSLDRGSNQPQYF.

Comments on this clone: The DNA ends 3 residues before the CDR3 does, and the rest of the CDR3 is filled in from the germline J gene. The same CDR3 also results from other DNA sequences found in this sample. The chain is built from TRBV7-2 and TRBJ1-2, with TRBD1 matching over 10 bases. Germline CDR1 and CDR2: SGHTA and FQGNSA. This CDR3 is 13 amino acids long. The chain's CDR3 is CASSSGTGEGYTF. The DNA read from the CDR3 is TGTGCCAGCAGCTCGGGGACAGGGGAAGGC. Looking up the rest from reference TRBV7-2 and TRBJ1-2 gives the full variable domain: GAGVSQSPSNKVTEKGKDVELRCDPISGHTALYWYRQSLGQGLEFLIYFQGNSAPDKSGLPSDRFSAERTGGSVSTLTIQRTQQEDSAVYLCASSSGTGEGYTFGSGTRLTVV.

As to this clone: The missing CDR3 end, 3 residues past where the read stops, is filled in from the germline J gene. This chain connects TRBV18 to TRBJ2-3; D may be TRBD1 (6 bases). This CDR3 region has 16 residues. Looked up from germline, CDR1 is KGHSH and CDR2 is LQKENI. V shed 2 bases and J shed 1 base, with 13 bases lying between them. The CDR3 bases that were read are TGTGCCAGCTCACCAGGGGCAGGGGCGGGCACAGATACG. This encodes CASSPGAGAGTDT. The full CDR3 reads CASSPGAGAGTDTQYF.

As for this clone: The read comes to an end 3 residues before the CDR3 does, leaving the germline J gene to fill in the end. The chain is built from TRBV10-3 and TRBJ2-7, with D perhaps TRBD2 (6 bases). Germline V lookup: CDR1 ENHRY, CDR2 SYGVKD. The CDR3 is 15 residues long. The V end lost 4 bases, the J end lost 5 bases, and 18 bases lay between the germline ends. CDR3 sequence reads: CAISGRAGMGDEQYF. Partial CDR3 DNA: TGTGCCATCAGTGGGAGGGCGGGGATGGGGGACGAG.